These 20 T cell receptor beta chains share one sample of origin, sequenced in a study of blood T cell repertoires in COVID-19. The method was immunoSEQ multiplex PCR; TCRdb's version includes in-frame clones alone and lacks a portion of them. The table records 150,000 to 200,000 clones, roughly 87% of them present only once. The sequenced sample was peripheral blood. The receptors were sampled from a human donor in a cohort sampled during active COVID-19.

The count of this clone is one. The chain is built from TRBV6-1 and TRBJ2-7; maybe TRBD2 (6 bases). The V gene lost 2 bases and the J gene lost 1 base, with 15 bases spanning the gap. Germline V gene lookup returns CDR1 MNHNS and CDR2 SASEGT. The length of the CDR3 is 16 residues. DNA for the CDR3: TGTGCCAGCAGTGAATTGGTGCAGGGAGGATCCTACGAGCAGTACTTC. Translation: CASSELVQGGSYEQYF.

The chain links TRBV30 to TRBJ2-1, with TRBD2 matching over 9 bases. This CDR3 is built from 18 residues. In germline, CDR1 is GTSNPN, CDR2 SVGIG (reference sequence). Trimming cost V 2 bases and J 1 base; bases outside gene matches: 12. CDR3 coding DNA: TGTGCCTGGAGTTCCGGGACTAGCTTCAAGCTTTCCTACAATGAGCAGTTCTTC. Residues: CAWSSGTSFKLSYNEQFF.

This chain joins TRBV6-5 and TRBJ2-2; D unresolved. The V end lost 8 bases, the J end lost 4 bases, and 8 bases lay between the germline ends. In germline, CDR1 is MNHEY, CDR2 SVGAGI. The length of the CDR3 is 12 residues. The CDR3 DNA is TGTGCCAGCCAGACTGGCACCGGGGAGCTGTTTTTT. It is translated as CASQTGTGELFF.

This rearrangement joins TRBV6-6 to TRBJ2-5; 10 bases agree with TRBD1. The ends lost 5 bases at V and 2 bases at J; junction bases unmatched: 14. This CDR3 region has 18 residues. Germline V gene lookup returns CDR1 MNHNY and CDR2 SVGAGI (reference sequence). The CDR3 DNA reads TGTGCCAGCAGTCGCCGGGACAGGGGCCTCTGGGGACAAGAGACCCAGTACTTC. This translates into CASSRRDRGLWGQETQYF.

The rearrangement links TRBV7-8 to TRBJ2-5; TRBD2 is a possible D gene (6 bases). Germline V gene lookup returns CDR1 SGHVS and CDR2 FQNEAQ. CDR3 length: 16 amino acids. V lost 2 bases to trimming and J lost 2 bases, with 15 bases between them. CDR3 sequence: CASSLSQGGRQETQYF. The CDR3, as DNA: TGTGCCAGCAGCTTAAGTCAAGGAGGGAGGCAAGAGACCCAGTACTTC.

This chain connects TRBV28 to TRBJ1-2, with D possibly being TRBD1 (6 bases). In germline, CDR1 is MDHEN, CDR2 SYDVKM. The germline V and J ends were trimmed by 4 bases and 8 bases, with 17 bases remaining between them. The length of the CDR3 is 14 residues. The CDR3 here is CASSYSGTTSGYTF. The CDR3 DNA follows: TGTGCCAGCAGTTATTCCGGGACAACAAGCGGCTACACCTTC.

In this sample, this clone turned up once. This rearrangement joins TRBV29-1 to TRBJ1-2; D might be TRBD1 (5 bases). Germline lookup yields CDR1 SQVTM and CDR2 ANQGSEA. This CDR3 is 14 amino acids long. The V gene lost 3 bases and the J gene lost 0 bases, with 11 bases spanning the gap. The chain's CDR3 is CSVDPQAPNYGYTF. The CDR3 bases are TGCAGCGTTGATCCACAGGCGCCTAACTATGGCTACACCTTC. Full variable domain (remainder filled in from reference TRBV29-1 and TRBJ1-2): SAVISQKPSRDICQRGTSLTIQCQVDSQVTMMFWYRQQPGQSLTLIATANQGSEATYESGFVIDKFPISRPNLTFSTLTVSNMSPEDSSIYLCSVDPQAPNYGYTFGSGTRLTVV.

V gene TRBV27 combines with J gene TRBJ2-2, with 9 positions matching TRBD1. Germline V gene lookup returns CDR1 MNHEY and CDR2 SMNVEV (reference sequence). This CDR3 contains 18 residues. Germline trimming cut 5 bases from V and 1 base from J; bases unmatched to any gene: 11. The CDR3 coding sequence is TGTGCCAGCAGTGTCCGAGTACGACAGGGGGTGAACACCGGGGAGCTGTTTTTT. Encoded protein: CASSVRVRQGVNTGELFF.

This chain connects TRBV2 to TRBJ2-1; maybe TRBD2 (6 bases). CDR3 size: 15 residues. Germline V gene data show CDR1 as SNHLY and CDR2 as FYNNEI. V was cut by 1 base and J by 6 bases, with 13 bases left in between. CDR3 nucleotide sequence: TGTGCCAGCAGTGAAGTCCGGGGGAGTCCCAATGAGCAGTTCTTC. Translating it yields CASSEVRGSPNEQFF.

The chain has TRBV7-2 and TRBJ2-3; 13 nucleotides align to TRBD2. The germline CDR1 and CDR2 sequences are SGHTA and FQGNSA. Trimming cost V 6 bases and J 3 bases; bases outside gene matches: 6. The CDR3 consists of 16 residues. CDR3: CASRQTSGGGTDTQYF. CDR3 nucleotide sequence: TGTGCCAGCAGACAAACTAGCGGGGGGGGTACAGATACGCAGTATTTT.

The genes are TRBV5-4 and TRBJ2-3; 9 nucleotides match TRBD2. Germline V gene lookup returns CDR1 SGHNT and CDR2 YYREEE (reference sequence). The CDR3 sequence is 16 residues long. V shed 6 bases, J shed 1 base, and the junction held 9 bases outside the gene matches. The CDR3 DNA reads as TGTGCCAGCAAGGTTGGCGGGAGGGGCGGCACAGATACGCAGTATTTT. Protein sequence: CASKVGGRGGTDTQYF.

The rearrangement uses TRBV11-3 and TRBJ2-5; tentatively, D is TRBD2 (7 bases). CDR1 SGHNT and CDR2 YENEEA come from the germline V gene. The germline V and J ends were trimmed by 4 bases and 5 bases, with 11 bases remaining between them. This CDR3 is built from 13 residues. CDR3 DNA sequence: TGTGCCAGCAGCTCAAAGGGGGGGGAGACCCAGTACTTC. Residues: CASSSKGGETQYF.

CDR3 sequence reads: CSARQGGGEKLFF. Written as DNA, the CDR3 is TGCAGCGCCCGACAGGGAGGCGGTGAAAAACTGTTTTTT. The chain has TRBV29-1 and TRBJ1-4; 7 bases fit TRBD1. Unmatched junction bases numbered 9, after V lost 7 bases and J lost 7 bases. Looked up from germline, CDR1 is SQVTM and CDR2 is ANQGSEA. This CDR3 has 13 residues.

The chain employs TRBV28 and TRBJ2-5, with TRBD2 matching 10 bases. J gave up 1 base and V 6 bases, and 11 bases lay outside the gene matches. Germline V gene lookup returns CDR1 MDHEN and CDR2 SYDVKM. The CDR3 extends over 17 amino acids. The CDR3 DNA is TGTGCCAGCAGGGAACTAGCGGGGACTACCTTCCAAGAGACCCAGTACTTC. It codes for CASRELAGTTFQETQYF.

Concerning this clone itself: One junction end does not reproduce the germline sequence, and a read error may be involved. The J gene is TRBJ2-4, the V gene TRBV5-4; D is ambiguous. The CDR3 is made up of 13 amino acids. From germline, CDR1 is SGHNT and CDR2 YYREEE (reference sequence). The CDR3 nucleotides read TGTGCCAGCAGCTTGGACCGCGACTCCCGAGATCTTTTC. Its translation: CASSLDRDSRDLF.

V gene TRBV9 combines with J gene TRBJ2-1, with TRBD2 identical over 7 bases. Trimming cost V 4 bases and J 1 base; bases outside gene matches: 8. Germline CDR1 and CDR2: SGDLS and YYNGEE. The CDR3 has 16 amino acids. The CDR3 DNA sequence: TGTGCCAGCAGCTCCGAGCGGGACCTGTCCTACAATGAGCAGTTCTTC. This sequence encodes CASSSERDLSYNEQFF.

The V and J genes are TRBV5-4 and TRBJ1-6; 7 bases are a match to TRBD1. The CDR3 totals 15 residues. V was clipped by 4 bases and J by 5 bases; unmatched bases: 6. Germline loops: CDR1 SGHNT, CDR2 YYREEE (reference sequence). The CDR3 reads CASSATGVHNSPLHF. Here the CDR3 DNA reads TGTGCCAGCAGCGCTACAGGGGTTCATAATTCACCCCTCCACTTT.

The V gene is TRBV6-8, the J gene TRBJ2-3; TRBD2 agrees at 12 bases. The V gene's germline CDR1 is MNHGY and CDR2 SAAAGT. Trimming cost V 6 bases and J 3 bases; bases outside gene matches: 13. The CDR3 runs 18 residues. The CDR3 DNA reads as TGTGCCAGCAGCCCTACCCTAGCGGGGGGGCCCGGTACAGATACGCAGTATTTT. This codes for CASSPTLAGGPGTDTQYF.

J is TRBJ2-5 and V is TRBV7-3; D is ambiguous. The V end was cut by 5 bases, the J end by 5 bases, with 18 bases between. The V gene's germline CDR1 is SGHTA and CDR2 FQGTGA. This CDR3 spans 15 amino acids. The CDR3 protein is CASSTTAHPQETQYF. CDR3 coding DNA: TGTGCCAGCAGCACCACAGCCCATCCTCAGGAGACCCAGTACTTC.

The chain combines TRBV6-2 or TRBV6-3 with TRBJ2-7; D is possibly TRBD1 (6 bases). CDR3 length: 16 amino acids. Germline assignment: CDR1 MNHEY and CDR2 SVGEGT. Trimming pared 2 bases from V and 2 bases from J, leaving 16 bases between. This chain's CDR3 is CASSYGLGQGTYEQYF. The DNA for the CDR3 is TGTGCCAGCAGTTACGGACTGGGACAAGGGACCTACGAGCAGTACTTC.